This T cell receptor (beta chain) was identified during a study of blood T cell repertoires in COVID-19 (TCRdb year 2020). Notes on the research overall: Collaborator samples came from the United States, Italy and Spain and covered acute and convalescent phases of COVID-19. The prospective study material was composed of cDNA or gDNA derived from T cells, B-cell-depleted T cells, or PBMCs. Deeply sampled blood TCRbeta repertoires from subjects exposed to, actively infected with, or recovered from COVID-19 were included in the dataset. The repertoires were released in a freely available public database intended as a resource for research on the immune response to SARS-CoV-2. Samples were obtained from the ongoing ImmuneRACE study (first 160 participants) and from 1,254 subjects provided by 6 global collaborators. Nearly every sample came with metadata listing a de-identified subject ID, COVID-19 status, age in years and sex. Where HLA class I and class II types were available, the types were taken from metadata supplied by the sample provider, not from assay-based typing.

Points on this clone: It lacks a known antigen. No qualities accompany the bases; no much larger clone lies one base away.

TCRbeta CDR3 regions were amplified from genomic DNA by means of the immunoSEQ Assay, a bias-controlled multiplex PCR. The authors' analysis ran thus. Within the assay, amplification of reference gene primers was used to estimate how many nucleated cells each sample contained. To quantify the absolute abundance of each unique TCRbeta CDR3 rearrangement, sequence reads were collapsed and filtered. For each sample, productive Simpson clonality was calculated as the square root of Simpson's diversity index over productive rearrangements. As stored in TCRdb, this immuneACCESS dataset retains in-frame rearrangements with V and J assigned. A fraction of the clones does not appear; measured against another copy, unresolved V genes explain less than half of the discrepancy, and the remainder lacks a known reason. V, J and clone size derive from that table, while D and trimming were established from the DNA sequence. Here the sample has around 250,000 clones; about 90% occur a single time. Approximately 1.2% of the sample is taken by the ten largest.

Reading the germline V gene gives CDR1 MNHEY and CDR2 SVGAGI. The CDR3 holds 14 amino acids from the cysteine to the phenylalanine. Just CDR3 DNA is preserved here, 42 bases in frame from base 1. Deletion took 8 bases off V and 4 bases off J, with a span of 12 bases between the germline ends. The paper's findings and limits, for the study overall: How much clinical and demographic metadata was included differed by source and by participant, and the metadata was provided uncurated.

In the prospective study, participants were roughly 18 to 95 years old, resided in fewer than 25 geographic areas of the United States, and were enrolled through a virtual design. Cohort assignment in the prospective study relied on participant-reported clinical history from a screening survey and a study questionnaire. In the prospective study, whole blood, serum and a nasopharyngeal or oropharyngeal swab were collected from each participant by mobile phlebotomists. Over a roughly 2-month period, participants in the prospective study had the option of providing additional blood draws and questionnaires. Before DNA extraction, prospective study blood samples were shipped either frozen or at room temperature.

Input material: PBMCs or T cells enriched from blood (not recorded which). The sequence derives from a human donor in a cohort exposed to, infected with or recovered from COVID-19 (not recorded which). The donor label of this sample is uncertain. The chain is assembled from TRBV6-5 and TRBJ2-6; perhaps TRBD2 is the D gene, with 7 bases matching. The DNA sequence is as follows: TGTGCCAGCGGGAGGGGGGACGGGGCCAACGTCCTGACTTTC. Its coded protein is CASGRGDGANVLTF.